The next 30 T cell receptor beta chains were all read from a single sample in a study of shared clonotypes between healthy human individuals. Profiled with immunoSEQ multiplex PCR; TCRdb holds only in-frame clones, not every one. The table shows around 200,000 clones, with approximately 61% occurring only once. Sequenced sample: memory CD4+ T cells sorted from blood. Subset noted: CD45RA-negative fraction. Receptor source: a man aged 30 to 45 in good health.

The J gene is TRBJ2-1, the V gene TRBV7-2, with TRBD2 matching over 7 bases. Germline loops: CDR1 SGHTA, CDR2 FQGNSA. The CDR3 is 16 residues long. V dropped 1 base and J dropped 4; count of bases not matched to a gene: 7. CDR3 protein: CASSLGGTGRYNEQFF. The CDR3 DNA follows: TGTGCCAGCAGCTTAGGGGGGACCGGGAGGTACAATGAGCAGTTCTTC.

The chain combines TRBV2 with TRBJ1-5; D not resolved. The length of the CDR3 is 14 residues. Germline values: CDR1 SNHLY, CDR2 FYNNEI. The V and J ends lost 8 bases and 2 bases respectively, with 13 bases between them. CDR3 sequence (DNA): TGTGCCAGCGTAGAGTTAAATGGCAATCAGCCCCAGCATTTT. It yields the protein CASVELNGNQPQHF.

The chain joins TRBV10-3 to TRBJ2-7; 7 bases fit TRBD1. V dropped 6 bases and J dropped 3; count of bases not matched to a gene: 5. This CDR3 contains 13 residues. The germline CDR1 and CDR2 sequences are ENHRY and SYGVKD. CDR3 bases: TGTGCCATCAGGCCACAGGGGAGCTACGAGCAGTACTTC. This encodes CAIRPQGSYEQYF.

The rearrangement joins TRBV28 to TRBJ2-2, with D possibly TRBD1 on 5 matching bases. The CDR3 consists of 15 residues. The germline V gene encodes CDR1 MDHEN and CDR2 SYDVKM. The V end was cut by 8 bases, the J end by 1 base, with 14 bases between. CDR3 residues: CASAAFQGNTGELFF. The CDR3 DNA follows: TGTGCCAGCGCAGCCTTCCAGGGGAACACCGGGGAGCTGTTTTTT.

There are a few counts of this clone. The CDR3 nucleotides read TGTGCCAGCAGCGTAGGTTGGGACAGGGCCCACGAGCAGTACTTC. It yields the protein CASSVGWDRAHEQYF. The chain has TRBV9 and TRBJ2-7; 9 bases line up with TRBD1. V lost 0 bases and J lost 5; bases outside the gene matches: 6. The CDR3 covers 15 residues. Germline V CDR1 and CDR2: SGDLS, YYNGEE.

The V call is TRBV4-1, the J call TRBJ2-1; the D gene is possibly TRBD2 (6 bases). The CDR3 spans 16 residues. Trimming shortened V by 0 bases and J by 9 bases, and 18 bases separated the two germline ends. Per the germline V gene, CDR1 is MGHRA and CDR2 is YSYEKL. CDR3 protein: CASSQDPHPGSGEQFF. Here the CDR3 DNA reads TGCGCCAGCAGCCAAGATCCCCACCCCGGGAGCGGTGAGCAGTTCTTC.

This clone came up once. CDR3 sequence (DNA): TGTGCCAGCAGTGGGGACCTAGTGGAAGCTTTCTTT. As protein: CASSGDLVEAFF. The chain is built from TRBV6-1 and TRBJ1-1; a possible D gene is TRBD1 (5 bases). The CDR3 has 12 residues. V gave up 4 bases and J gave up 8 bases, with 11 bases separating them. Germline assignment: CDR1 MNHNS and CDR2 SASEGT.

This clone turned up a few times. This rearrangement joins TRBV5-1 to TRBJ1-2; the match to TRBD1 covers 8 bases. Germline values: CDR1 SGHRS, CDR2 YFSETQ. The CDR3 totals 16 residues. The trim removed 4 bases at V and 4 bases at J, leaving 12 bases unmatched. CDR3: CASSHGQGESAYGYTF. The CDR3 DNA follows: TGCGCCAGCAGCCACGGACAGGGCGAATCAGCCTATGGCTACACCTTC. Drawing the rest from reference TRBV5-1 and TRBJ1-2, the complete variable domain is KAGVTQTPRYLIKTRGQQVTLSCSPISGHRSVSWYQQTPGQGLQFLFEYFSETQRNKGNFPGRFSGRQFSNSRSEMNVSTLELGDSALYLCASSHGQGESAYGYTFGSGTRLTVV.

The chain couples TRBV7-2 to TRBJ1-1; D ambiguous. The CDR3 spans 13 residues. CDR1 and CDR2 (germline): SGHTA, FQGNSA. Trimming took 2 bases from V and 1 from J, leaving 5 bases between them. This CDR3 reads CASSLIGNTEAFF. The CDR3 DNA sequence: TGTGCCAGCAGCTTAATAGGGAACACTGAAGCTTTCTTT.

As regards this clone: The same CDR3 arises from other DNA sequences in this sample as well. The chain uses TRBV19 and TRBJ2-1, with TRBD1 matching over 7 bases. Losses at the gene ends were 7 bases for V and 0 bases for J; bases not matched to a gene: 6. From germline, CDR1 is LNHDA and CDR2 SQIVND (reference sequence). The CDR3 totals 15 residues. CDR3 protein: CASTPDRSSYNEQFF. In nucleotides, the CDR3 is TGTGCCAGTACCCCGGACAGGAGCTCCTACAATGAGCAGTTCTTC. The full variable domain, completed using reference TRBV19 and TRBJ2-1, is DGGITQSPKYLFRKEGQNVTLSCEQNLNHDAMYWYRQDPGQGLRLIYYSQIVNDFQKGDIAEGYSVSREKKESFPLTVTSAQKNPTAFYLCASTPDRSSYNEQFFGPGTRLTVL.

This chain uses TRBV6-1 with TRBJ2-2; D gene ambiguous. Germline V gene data show CDR1 as MNHNS and CDR2 as SASEGT. The V gene lost 4 bases and the J gene lost 5 bases, with 8 bases spanning the gap. This CDR3 region has 13 residues. The CDR3 sequence is CASSVLRTGELFF. CDR3 bases: TGTGCCAGCAGTGTTCTCCGTACCGGGGAGCTGTTTTTT.

The rearrangement joins TRBV25-1 to TRBJ2-5; the match to TRBD1 covers 8 bases. Per germline, CDR1 MGHDK and CDR2 SYGVNS. The CDR3 extends over 16 amino acids. V lost 6 bases and J lost 5; bases outside the gene matches: 14. CDR3 loop: CASSETGIRQGETQYF. The CDR3 DNA reads as TGTGCCAGCAGCGAGACAGGGATTAGACAGGGGGAGACCCAGTACTTC.

This rearrangement joins TRBV28 to TRBJ2-4; no firm D call. CDR3 size: 15 residues. CDR1 is MDHEN, CDR2 SYDVKM, per germline. V gave up 5 bases and J gave up 0 bases, with 11 bases separating them. The CDR3 loop reads CASSLGRVAKNIQYF. CDR3 nucleotides: TGTGCCAGCAGTCTTGGAAGAGTAGCCAAAAACATTCAGTACTTC.

J is TRBJ1-1 and V is TRBV19, with a tentative D call TRBD1 (5 bases). This CDR3 is built from 13 residues. CDR1 and CDR2 from the germline V gene are LNHDA and SQIVND (reference sequence). The V end was cut by 5 bases, the J end by 2 bases, with 9 bases between. The CDR3 nucleotides are TGTGCCAGTAGTTCCGGGGACAACACTGAAGCTTTCTTT. This codes for CASSSGDNTEAFF.

There are many counts of this clone. Additional DNA sequences in this sample encode the identical CDR3. V and J are TRBV6-5 and TRBJ2-7, with TRBD1 as a possible D gene (6 bases). Trimming took off 6 bases at V and 0 bases at J, with 12 bases between the two ends. The CDR3 is made up of 14 amino acids. In germline, CDR1 is MNHEY, CDR2 SVGAGI. The CDR3 protein is CASRAPGHSYEQYF. The DNA of the CDR3 is TGTGCCAGCAGAGCACCGGGACACTCCTACGAGCAGTACTTC.

The chain links TRBV29-1 to TRBJ1-1, with D possibly TRBD1 on 6 matching bases. V shed 7 bases and J shed 0 bases, with 15 bases lying between them. The germline V gene encodes CDR1 SQVTM and CDR2 ANQGSEA. This CDR3 has 14 amino acids. The CDR3 coding sequence is TGCAGCGCCGGAAACAGGGCTGTGAACACTGAAGCTTTCTTT. Translation gives CSAGNRAVNTEAFF.

About this clone itself: Other DNA sequences in the same sample also yield this CDR3. The gene calls are TRBV28 and TRBJ2-3; D uncertain. The germline V gene has CDR1 MDHEN and CDR2 SYDVKM. V was clipped by 2 bases and J by 0 bases, with 6 bases between them. This CDR3 contains 14 residues. The CDR3 loop reads CASSLGSSTDTQYF. The CDR3 DNA reads as TGTGCCAGCAGTTTAGGGTCAAGCACAGATACGCAGTATTTT.

This clone was counted only a few times. Other DNA sequences within the sample encode an identical CDR3. The chain uses TRBV29-1 and TRBJ2-1; D may be TRBD2 (6 bases). The CDR3 is 12 amino acids. Germline V lookup: CDR1 SQVTM, CDR2 ANQGSEA. V lost 1 base and J lost 7, with 8 bases in between. CDR3 sequence: CSVEGGVNEQFF. DNA of the CDR3: TGCAGCGTTGAAGGGGGGGTGAATGAGCAGTTCTTC.

This chain links TRBV25-1 with TRBJ2-7; TRBD1 aligns across 9 bases. Trimming cost V 2 bases and J 7 bases; bases outside gene matches: 0. Per the germline V gene, CDR1 is MGHDK and CDR2 is SYGVNS. The CDR3 loop spans 12 amino acids. CDR3 bases: TGTGCCAGCAGTGAAGGACAGGGGGAGCAGTACTTC. Amino acid sequence: CASSEGQGEQYF.

J is TRBJ1-2 and V is TRBV30; 9 bases fit TRBD1. This CDR3 has 13 amino acids. Looked up from germline, CDR1 is GTSNPN and CDR2 is SVGIG (reference sequence). J gave up 8 bases and V 5 bases, and 9 bases lay outside the gene matches. The CDR3 DNA sequence: TGTGCCTGGGTGCAACAGGGGGCGGGCGGCTACACCTTC. Protein product: CAWVQQGAGGYTF.

The chain has TRBV10-3 and TRBJ1-1, with a possible D match to TRBD1 (5 bases). The germline V gene encodes CDR1 ENHRY and CDR2 SYGVKD. The CDR3 spans 12 residues. Trimming removed 3 bases at V and 6 bases at J, with 8 bases between. The CDR3 region has the DNA TGTGCCATCAGTGATGGAGGGGCTGAAGCTTTCTTT. Translation: CAISDGGAEAFF.

The chain carries TRBV4-1 and TRBJ1-4; the match to TRBD1 covers 9 bases. The trim removed 6 bases at V and 8 bases at J, leaving 1 base unmatched. The CDR3 length is 12 residues. The V gene's germline CDR1 is MGHRA and CDR2 YSYEKL. CDR3 protein: CASSGTGEKLFF. The CDR3 nucleotides are TGCGCCAGCAGTGGGACAGGGGAAAAACTGTTTTTT.

This clone showed up just a few times. CDR3 nucleotides: TGTGCCAGCAGTTTATCGGCGGGACAGGGATCTGAGACCCAGTACTTC. It yields the protein CASSLSAGQGSETQYF. The chain joins TRBV27 to TRBJ2-5; 9 bases are shared with TRBD1. This CDR3 contains 16 residues. Trimming took 0 bases from V and 5 from J; bases not matched to a gene: 7. Germline V lookup: CDR1 MNHEY, CDR2 SMNVEV (reference sequence).

V and J are TRBV5-6 and TRBJ1-3, with D perhaps matching TRBD1 (6 bases). Germline V gives CDR1 SGHDT, CDR2 YYEEEE. Trimming took 3 bases from V and 0 from J, leaving 13 bases between them. The CDR3 has 16 residues. The DNA for the CDR3 is TGTGCCAGCAGCTGGCGGGGACACCGCTCTGGAAACACCATATATTTT. Amino acids: CASSWRGHRSGNTIYF.

The chain uses TRBV30 and TRBJ2-1, with 10 bases matching TRBD1. The CDR3 runs 17 residues. The V segment lost 2 bases and the J segment 7 bases; nucleotides outside the gene matches: 14. Per the germline V gene, CDR1 is GTSNPN and CDR2 is SVGIG (reference sequence). CDR3 loop: CAWSPLRDRGRRNEQFF. DNA for the CDR3: TGTGCCTGGAGTCCGCTCCGGGACAGGGGCCGCCGGAATGAGCAGTTCTTC.

The chain has TRBV6-1 and TRBJ2-1, with 14 bases fitting TRBD2. The CDR3 spans 14 residues. The germline CDR1 and CDR2 sequences are MNHNS and SASEGT. V lost 8 bases to trimming and J lost 5 bases; unmatched junction nucleotides: 2. The CDR3 loop is CASLGLAGDNEQFF. The CDR3 DNA is TGTGCCAGCTTGGGACTAGCGGGGGACAATGAGCAGTTCTTC.

This clone was counted only a few times. The chain is built from TRBV23-1 and TRBJ2-5; TRBD2 aligns across 14 bases. TRBV23-1 is an open reading frame, and its role is uncertain. The trim removed 2 bases at V and 4 bases at J, leaving 9 bases unmatched. This CDR3 comprises 18 residues. CDR3 protein: CASSQLGTSGSSLETQYF. CDR3 DNA sequence: TGCGCCAGCAGTCAACTCGGGACTAGCGGGAGTTCTCTAGAGACCCAGTACTTC.

This chain links TRBV10-3 with TRBJ2-1; D unresolved. Germline CDR1 is ENHRY and CDR2 is SYGVKD. CDR3 length equals 14 residues. Trimming cost V 0 bases and J 2 bases, with 5 bases left between them. The CDR3 DNA reads TGTGCCATCAGTGAGTCGTATCCCTACAATGAGCAGTTCTTC. Its protein is CAISESYPYNEQFF.

The chain combines TRBV18 with TRBJ1-5; 7 bases map to TRBD1. Per the germline V gene, CDR1 is KGHSH and CDR2 is LQKENI. The CDR3 sequence is 16 residues long. V lost 3 bases to trimming and J lost 4 bases; unmatched junction nucleotides: 9. This CDR3 reads CASSPTRDSSNQPQHF. The CDR3, as DNA: TGTGCCAGCTCACCGACCCGGGACAGCTCTAATCAGCCCCAGCATTTT.

This clone appeared a few times. This chain links TRBV7-7 with TRBJ2-7; unclear D gene. CDR1 is SSHAT and CDR2 is FNYEAQ in the germline V gene (reference sequence). This CDR3 has 13 amino acids. V lost 1 base, J lost 7 bases, and 11 bases lay in between. In DNA, the CDR3 is TGTGCCAGCAGCTTAGACCCCCAAGGGGAGCAGTACTTC. This sequence encodes CASSLDPQGEQYF.